Presented here are 20 T cell receptor beta chains from one specimen sequenced in a study of blood T cell repertoires in COVID-19. Produced via immunoSEQ multiplex PCR; TCRdb's table is partial and in-frame only. The top ten hold around 11% of the sample, which has about 240,000 clones, approximately 85% seen once. What was sequenced was peripheral blood. These receptors were obtained from a woman aged 55-70 years with active or convalescent COVID-19.

This clone was seen just once. The chain couples TRBV30 to TRBJ2-2; the match to TRBD1 covers 9 bases. Losses at the gene ends were 7 bases for V and 5 bases for J; bases not matched to a gene: 11. Per germline, CDR1 GTSNPN and CDR2 SVGIG (reference sequence). This CDR3 is 15 amino acids long. The DNA of the CDR3 is TGTGCCTATCCCCTGACAGGGGGAGAAACCGGGGAGCTGTTTTTT. It is translated as CAYPLTGGETGELFF. Full variable domain (outside the CDR3, taken from reference TRBV30 and TRBJ2-2): SQTIHQWPATLVQPVGSPLSLECTVEGTSNPNLYWYRQAAGRGLQLLFYSVGIGQISSEVPQNLSASRPQDRQFILSSKKLLLSDSGFYLCAYPLTGGETGELFFGEGSRLTVL.

V usage is TRBV6-2 or TRBV6-3 and J usage is TRBJ1-2, with TRBD1 identical over 9 bases. V shed 6 bases, J shed 0 bases, and the junction held 8 bases outside the gene matches. Germline V gene lookup returns CDR1 MNHEY and CDR2 SVGEGT. This CDR3 has 16 amino acids. CDR3 sequence reads: CASRYPGTGTNYGYTF. The CDR3 region has the DNA TGTGCCAGCAGATACCCCGGGACAGGGACTAACTATGGCTACACCTTC.

J is TRBJ2-1 and V is TRBV9, with 11 positions matching TRBD1. The CDR3 covers 15 residues. Germline V gene data show CDR1 as SGDLS and CDR2 as YYNGEE. The V gene end was trimmed by 0 bases and the J gene end by 9 bases; junction bases not matched to a gene: 5. CDR3 coding DNA: TGTGCCAGCAGCGTAGCAGGGACAGGGGGGCTTGAGCAGTTCTTC. The encoded protein is CASSVAGTGGLEQFF.

This rearrangement joins TRBV7-6 to TRBJ1-3, with TRBD1 as a possible D gene (5 bases). The CDR3 sequence is 16 residues long. The germline V gene has CDR1 SGHVS and CDR2 FNYEAQ. Trimming shortened V by 1 base and J by 4 bases, and 14 bases separated the two germline ends. The CDR3 reads CASSLEVTDAGNTIYF. The DNA of the CDR3 is TGTGCCAGCAGCTTAGAGGTGACAGACGCCGGAAACACCATATATTTT.

This clone occurred a few times. The gene calls are TRBV5-1 and TRBJ2-5; 8 positions match TRBD1. CDR1 is SGHRS, CDR2 YFSETQ, per germline. V gave up 0 bases and J gave up 5 bases; unmatched junction bases: 6. The CDR3 runs to 15 residues. CDR3 in amino acids: CASSLDGRDRETQYF. For the CDR3, the DNA is TGCGCCAGCAGCTTGGATGGCCGGGACAGGGAGACCCAGTACTTC.

Only a few counts were recorded for this clone. V and J are TRBV24-1 and TRBJ2-2; 12 nucleotides agree with TRBD1. Germline V CDR1 and CDR2: KGHDR, SFDVKD. Trimming at V came to 4 bases and at J to 0 bases, leaving 14 bases not matched to a gene. The CDR3 extends over 21 amino acids. The CDR3 nucleotides are TGTGCCACCAGTGACCGGGGACAGGGGGCGGGACTGGGAGCGAACACCGGGGAGCTGTTTTTT. This sequence encodes CATSDRGQGAGLGANTGELFF.

The rearrangement uses TRBV18 and TRBJ1-6; 11 nucleotides line up with TRBD1. Germline CDR1 KGHSH, CDR2 LQKENI. The CDR3 is 17 residues long. V shed 2 bases and J 10 bases; nucleotides not matched to a gene: 10. The CDR3 sequence: CASSPIGGTGGISPLHF. For the CDR3, the DNA is TGTGCCAGCTCACCAATCGGGGGGACAGGGGGAATCTCACCCCTCCACTTT.

The chain couples TRBV24-1 to TRBJ2-1; D is uncertain. The germline V gene encodes CDR1 KGHDR and CDR2 SFDVKD. There are 14 residues in the CDR3. V was cut by 4 bases and J by 5 bases, with 11 bases left in between. The CDR3 bases are TGTGCCACCAGTGAACGAGGCAGAGACAATGAGCAGTTCTTC. Protein product: CATSERGRDNEQFF.

The chain carries TRBV5-4 and TRBJ1-6, with D hard to call. CDR1 SGHNT and CDR2 YYREEE come from the germline V gene (reference sequence). CDR3 length equals 13 residues. V lost 4 bases and J lost 7, with 9 bases in between. The CDR3 DNA reads as TGTGCCAGCAGCGGGCAGGTGAATTCACCCCTCCACTTT. It specifies CASSGQVNSPLHF.

This chain uses TRBV27 with TRBJ2-1; weak D call: TRBD2 (5 bases). From germline, CDR1 is MNHEY and CDR2 SMNVEV (reference sequence). Trimming took 6 bases from V and 4 from J, leaving 13 bases between them. This CDR3 region has 14 residues. This CDR3 reads CASRGRRSYNEQFF. The CDR3 region has the DNA TGTGCCAGCAGAGGCAGGAGGTCGTACAATGAGCAGTTCTTC.

J is TRBJ1-1 and V is TRBV12-3 or TRBV12-4, with unresolved D. This CDR3 has 13 residues. The ends were cut back, 1 base at V and 0 bases at J, with 3 bases in the middle. CDR3 sequence reads: CASSLGLNTEAFF. The CDR3 nucleotides are TGTGCCAGCAGTTTAGGGCTGAACACTGAAGCTTTCTTT.

The V and J genes are TRBV9 and TRBJ1-5; D is ambiguous. CDR1 is SGDLS and CDR2 is YYNGEE in the germline V gene. V shed 3 bases and J shed 0 bases, with 7 bases lying between them. The CDR3 consists of 14 residues. CDR3 in amino acids: CASSDQVSNQPQHF. CDR3 DNA sequence: TGTGCCAGCAGCGACCAGGTTAGCAATCAGCCCCAGCATTTT.

This clone has just a few counts. The V and J genes are TRBV7-9 and TRBJ2-2; no definite D call. V lost 4 bases to trimming and J lost 8 bases, with 5 bases between them. Germline loops: CDR1 SEHNR, CDR2 FQNEAQ (reference sequence). There are 11 residues in the CDR3. The CDR3 nucleotides read TGTGCCAGCAGCTCAACTGGGGAGCTGTTTTTT. Its translation is CASSSTGELFF.

The V and J genes are TRBV2 and TRBJ1-3; D is unclear. Germline CDR1 and CDR2: SNHLY and FYNNEI. V lost 8 bases and J 0 bases, leaving 20 bases between the germline ends. This CDR3 contains 17 residues. The CDR3 sequence: CASCLVSPSLSGNTIYF. The CDR3 DNA follows: TGTGCCAGCTGTCTAGTAAGCCCTTCCCTCTCTGGAAACACCATATATTTT.

This chain connects TRBV9 to TRBJ1-2; no clear D. V lost 0 bases and J 4 bases, leaving 16 bases between the germline ends. This CDR3 has 16 amino acids. Germline CDR1 and CDR2: SGDLS and YYNGEE. CDR3 sequence reads: CASSVEPEGRTYGYTF. DNA of the CDR3: TGTGCCAGCAGCGTAGAACCCGAGGGCCGGACCTATGGCTACACCTTC.

The chain links TRBV7-2 to TRBJ1-2; TRBD1 aligns across 8 bases. The CDR3 runs 14 residues. V shed 5 bases and J 4 bases; nucleotides not matched to a gene: 6. CDR1 is SGHTA, CDR2 FQGNSA, per germline. The CDR3 nucleotides read TGTGCCAGCAGCCCCGGACAGGGAGTCTATGGCTACACCTTC. It translates to CASSPGQGVYGYTF. Full variable domain (rest looked up from reference TRBV7-2 and TRBJ1-2): GAGVSQSPSNKVTEKGKDVELRCDPISGHTALYWYRQSLGQGLEFLIYFQGNSAPDKSGLPSDRFSAERTGGSVSTLTIQRTQQEDSAVYLCASSPGQGVYGYTFGSGTRLTVV.

The rearrangement joins TRBV18 to TRBJ2-5, with TRBD2 as a possible D gene (5 bases). The V end lost 2 bases, the J end lost 2 bases, and 9 bases lay between the germline ends. CDR1 is KGHSH, CDR2 LQKENI, per germline. The CDR3 totals 14 residues. The CDR3 DNA reads TGTGCCAGCTCACCATTCGGGGAGCAAGAGACCCAGTACTTC. Translating gives CASSPFGEQETQYF.

The chain couples TRBV18 to TRBJ2-7; D perhaps matches TRBD2 (6 bases). The V gene lost 6 bases and the J gene lost 9 bases, with 15 bases spanning the gap. This CDR3 spans 12 amino acids. Germline V gene lookup returns CDR1 KGHSH and CDR2 LQKENI. The CDR3 nucleotides are TGTGCCAGCTCCCGCGGGGTCCCTGGGCAGTACTTC. Translation: CASSRGVPGQYF.

This clone was recorded only once. V and J are TRBV19 and TRBJ2-5; D gene ambiguous. V was shortened by 5 bases and J by 6 bases, with 10 bases between the two germline ends. CDR1 LNHDA and CDR2 SQIVND come from the germline V gene (reference sequence). The CDR3 spans 12 residues. This CDR3 reads CASSVGVQTQYF. In DNA form, the CDR3 reads TGTGCCAGTAGTGTAGGCGTCCAGACCCAGTACTTC.

The chain links TRBV19 to TRBJ1-2; possibly TRBD1 for D (5 bases). The germline V gene has CDR1 LNHDA and CDR2 SQIVND (reference sequence). Trimming took off 3 bases at V and 0 bases at J, with 11 bases between the two ends. The CDR3 covers 15 residues. This chain's CDR3 is CASSIDSQANYGYTF. The CDR3, as DNA: TGTGCCAGTAGTATCGACAGTCAAGCTAACTATGGCTACACCTTC.